This T cell receptor beta chain was profiled in a study of STAT5B mutations in CD4+ large granular lymphocyte leukemia. Study outcomes and limitations: TRBV06-family usage was enriched in top patient clones (8/27) versus controls (2/35).

The CDR3 has 11 residues. V lost 4 bases to trimming and J lost 9 bases, with 4 bases between them. Germline-derived CDR1 and CDR2 are SEHNR and FQNEAQ (reference sequence). A note on this clone: Its antigen is undetermined.

Either unselected PBMC or bead-purified CD4+, CD4+CD8+, CD57+ or CD56+ cells were sequenced. As processed by the authors: Clonotypes above 5% were considered putative leukemic clones, totaling 50 to 70. TCRdb's copy holds only in-frame clones and misses some; the assay was immunoSEQ multiplex PCR. Clone size and the V and J calls come from that table; the DNA yielded D and trimming. This table holds 7,000 to 9,500 clones, around nine tenths found once. The chain employs TRBV7-9 and TRBJ1-6; D unclear. Source material: PBMCs. The sequence came from a woman between 65 and 79 years old with CD4+ T-cell large granular lymphocyte leukemia. This chain's CDR3 is CASSSISPLHF. The CDR3 DNA is TGTGCCAGCAGCTCGATTTCACCCCTCCACTTT.